The clone carrying this T cell receptor beta chain was observed a handful of times. This entry comes from a study of cytomegalovirus exposure and HLA in healthy donors. The germline V gene encodes CDR1 MGHRA and CDR2 YSYEKL. V dropped 0 bases and J dropped 7 bases, with 7 bases sitting between them. The CDR3 is made up of 13 amino acids. In the PCR, 60 Vbeta and 13 Jbeta primers were used. Measured with immunoSEQ multiplex PCR; TCRdb has only the in-frame clones, and not every one. This sample has more than 150,000 clones, with around 79% found just once. The rearrangement joins TRBV4-1 to TRBJ2-1, with D uncertain. The receptor was isolated from a man in his fifties in good health and CMV-seropositive. The sequenced material came from PBMCs. DNA of the CDR3: TGCGCCAGCAGCCAAGATTCGAGTAATGAGCAGTTCTTC. Translating it yields CASSQDSSNEQFF.